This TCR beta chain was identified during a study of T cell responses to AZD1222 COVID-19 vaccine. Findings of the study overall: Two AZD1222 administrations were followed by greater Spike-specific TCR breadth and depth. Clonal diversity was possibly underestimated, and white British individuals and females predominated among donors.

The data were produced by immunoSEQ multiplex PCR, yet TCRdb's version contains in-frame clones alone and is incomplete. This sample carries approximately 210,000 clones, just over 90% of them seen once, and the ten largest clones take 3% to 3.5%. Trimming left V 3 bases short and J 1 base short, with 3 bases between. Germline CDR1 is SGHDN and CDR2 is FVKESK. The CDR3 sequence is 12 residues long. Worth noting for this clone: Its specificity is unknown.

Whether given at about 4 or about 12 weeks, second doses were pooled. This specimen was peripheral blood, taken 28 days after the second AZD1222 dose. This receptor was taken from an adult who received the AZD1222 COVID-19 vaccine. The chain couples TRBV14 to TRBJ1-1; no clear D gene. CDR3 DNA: TGTGCCAGCAGCCATAGGAACACTGAAGCTTTCTTT. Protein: CASSHRNTEAFF. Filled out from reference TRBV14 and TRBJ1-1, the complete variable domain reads EAGVTQFPSHSVIEKGQTVTLRCDPISGHDNLYWYRRVMGKEIKFLLHFVKESKQDESGMPNNRFLAERTGGTYSTLKVQPAELEDSGVYFCASSHRNTEAFFGQGTRLTVV.